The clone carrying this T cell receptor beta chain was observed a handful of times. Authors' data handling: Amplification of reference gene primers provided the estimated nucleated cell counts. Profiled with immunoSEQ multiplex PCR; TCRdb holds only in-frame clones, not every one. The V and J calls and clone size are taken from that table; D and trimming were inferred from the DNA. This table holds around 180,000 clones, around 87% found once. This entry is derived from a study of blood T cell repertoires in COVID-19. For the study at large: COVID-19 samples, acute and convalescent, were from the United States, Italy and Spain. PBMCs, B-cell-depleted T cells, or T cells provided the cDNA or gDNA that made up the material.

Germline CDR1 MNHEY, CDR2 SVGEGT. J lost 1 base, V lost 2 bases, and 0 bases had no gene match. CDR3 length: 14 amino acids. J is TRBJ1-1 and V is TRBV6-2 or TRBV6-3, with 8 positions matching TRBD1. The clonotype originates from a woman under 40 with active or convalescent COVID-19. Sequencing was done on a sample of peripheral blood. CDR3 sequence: CASSYQGANTEAFF. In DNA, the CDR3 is TGTGCCAGCAGTTACCAGGGGGCGAACACTGAAGCTTTCTTT.